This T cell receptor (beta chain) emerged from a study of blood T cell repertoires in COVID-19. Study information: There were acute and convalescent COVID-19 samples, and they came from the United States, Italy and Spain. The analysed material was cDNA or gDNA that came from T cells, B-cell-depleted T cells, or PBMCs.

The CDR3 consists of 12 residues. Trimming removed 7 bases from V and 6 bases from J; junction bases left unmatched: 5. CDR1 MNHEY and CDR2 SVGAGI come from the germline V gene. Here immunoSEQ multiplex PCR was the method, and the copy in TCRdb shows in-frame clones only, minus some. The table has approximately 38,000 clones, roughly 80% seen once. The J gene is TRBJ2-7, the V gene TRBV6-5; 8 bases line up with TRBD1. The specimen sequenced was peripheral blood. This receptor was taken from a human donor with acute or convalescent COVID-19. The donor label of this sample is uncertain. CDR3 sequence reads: CASNGQGSEQYF. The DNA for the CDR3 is TGTGCCAGCAACGGACAGGGAAGCGAGCAGTACTTC.